The clone carrying this T cell receptor beta chain occurred a few times. Its specificity is not known. The entry originates in a study of CD8+ T cells in alopecia areata. Study results and caveats: Among the top 100, expanded CD8+ clones were significantly decreased by tofacitinib, as was scalp clonality.

The sequencing template was cDNA reverse transcribed from extracted RNA. The data were produced by immunoSEQ multiplex PCR, yet TCRdb's version contains in-frame clones alone and is incomplete. Among about 190,000 clones listed, 50% to 70% were seen once. The germline V and J ends were trimmed by 3 bases and 0 bases, with 12 bases remaining between them. The CDR3 spans 16 residues. The germline V gene encodes CDR1 MDHEN and CDR2 SYDVKM. Treatment given: oral pan-JAK inhibitor, 5-10 mg twice daily. The sequence derives from a human donor with alopecia areata. The sample was CD4+ T cells sorted from blood, taken around week 50, from a patient treated with tofacitinib. V gene TRBV28 combines with J gene TRBJ1-3; D may be TRBD1 (5 bases). The CDR3 sequence is CASSFEGLLSGNTIYF. In DNA form, the CDR3 reads TGTGCCAGCAGTTTCGAGGGACTACTCTCTGGAAACACCATATATTTT.